This entry features one TCR beta chain sequence. The source of the sample is a study of blood T cell repertoires in COVID-19. About the research overall: The study drew acute and convalescent COVID-19 samples from the United States, Italy and Spain. Sources were T cells, B-cell-depleted T cells, or PBMCs; the material itself was cDNA or gDNA.

In the study's own analysis: Reference gene primer amplification gave estimated nucleated cell counts. Data came from immunoSEQ multiplex PCR; TCRdb stores just in-frame clones and leaves some out. The V and J calls and the clone size are those of that table, but D and trimming were determined from the DNA. The sample has about 210,000 clones, almost 85% seen once; the top ten hold 7.6%. V gave up 5 bases and J gave up 1 base, with 10 bases separating them. The CDR3 runs to 14 residues. Germline V lookup: CDR1 LGHDT, CDR2 YNNKEL (reference sequence). The sequence derives from a woman aged 50 to 60 with active or convalescent COVID-19. Sequencing used peripheral blood. This chain links TRBV3-1 (or the pseudogene TRBV3-2) with TRBJ2-3; no clear D. The CDR3 DNA sequence: TGTGCCAGCAGCTGGTCTGGAGGCACAGATACGCAGTATTTT. Its protein is CASSWSGGTDTQYF.